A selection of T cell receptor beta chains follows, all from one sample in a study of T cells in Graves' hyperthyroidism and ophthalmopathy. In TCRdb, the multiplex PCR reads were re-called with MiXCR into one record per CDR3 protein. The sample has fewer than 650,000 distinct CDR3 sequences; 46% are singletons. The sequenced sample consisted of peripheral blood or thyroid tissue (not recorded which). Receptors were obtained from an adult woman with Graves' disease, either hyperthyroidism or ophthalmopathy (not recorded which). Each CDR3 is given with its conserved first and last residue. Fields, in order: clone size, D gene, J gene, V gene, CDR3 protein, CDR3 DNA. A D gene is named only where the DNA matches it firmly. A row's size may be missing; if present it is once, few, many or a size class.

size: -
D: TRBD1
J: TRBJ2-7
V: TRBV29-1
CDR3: CSVEDRDRGYEQCF
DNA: TGCAGCGTTGAAGACCGGGACAGAGGCTACGAGCAGTGCTTC

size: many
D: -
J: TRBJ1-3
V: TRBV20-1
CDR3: CSARDLGTSGNTIYF
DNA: TGCAGTGCTAGAGATCTGGGCACCTCTGGAAACACCATATATTTT

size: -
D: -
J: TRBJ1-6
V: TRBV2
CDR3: CASSPGAGQPLHF
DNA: TGTGCCAGCAGCCCGGGGGCTGGTCAGCCCCTCCACTTT

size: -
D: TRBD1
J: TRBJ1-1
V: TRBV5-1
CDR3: CASSTYRGTEAFF
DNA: TGCGCCAGCAGCACATACAGGGGGACTGAAGCTTTCTTT

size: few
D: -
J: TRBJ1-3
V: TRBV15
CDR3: CATSRDRTNTIYF
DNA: TGTGCCACCAGCAGAGACCGAACAAACACCATATATTTT

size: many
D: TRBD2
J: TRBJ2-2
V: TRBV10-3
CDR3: CAISEGLREVGGELFF
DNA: TGTGCCATCAGTGAAGGATTGCGGGAGGTTGGCGGGGAGCTGTTTTTT

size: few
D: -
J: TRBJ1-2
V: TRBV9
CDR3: CASSADYGYTF
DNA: TGTGCCAGCAGCGCAGATTATGGCTACACCTTC

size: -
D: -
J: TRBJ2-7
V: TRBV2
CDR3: CASSSFAPDEQYF
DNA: TGTGCCAGCAGCTCATTTGCCCCCGACGAGCAGTACTTC

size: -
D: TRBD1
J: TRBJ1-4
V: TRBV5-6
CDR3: CASSMGQGLNEKLFF
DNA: TGTGCCAGCAGCATGGGACAGGGACTAAATGAAAAACTGTTTTTT

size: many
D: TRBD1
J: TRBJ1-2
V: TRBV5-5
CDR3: CASSLRGGHGYTF
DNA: TGTGCCAGCAGCTTGCGAGGGGGCCATGGCTACACCTTC

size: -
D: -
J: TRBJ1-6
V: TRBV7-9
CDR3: CASNPPAKGVSLHF
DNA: TGTGCCAGCAACCCACCGGCGAAAGGAGTCTCCCTCCACTTT

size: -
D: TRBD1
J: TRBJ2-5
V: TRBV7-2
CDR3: CASSLGDRGRGETQYF
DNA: TGTGCCAGCAGCTTAGGGGACAGGGGGCGAGGAGAGACCCAGTACTTC

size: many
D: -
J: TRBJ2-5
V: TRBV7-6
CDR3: CASSGRVRLAQETQYF
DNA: TGTGCCAGCAGCGGGCGGGTTAGGCTAGCACAAGAGACCCAGTACTTC

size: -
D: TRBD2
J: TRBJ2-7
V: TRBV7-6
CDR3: CASSSVPSGNGHEQYF
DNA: TGTGCCAGCAGCTCAGTGCCTAGCGGGAACGGCCACGAGCAGTACTTC

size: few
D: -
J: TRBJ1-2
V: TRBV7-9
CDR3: CASSFRGPNYGYTF
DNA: TGTGCCAGCAGCTTCAGGGGTCCTAACTATGGCTACACCTTC

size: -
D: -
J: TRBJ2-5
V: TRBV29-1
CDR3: CSVIQGRGQPQYF
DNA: TGCAGCGTTATACAGGGACGGGGTCAGCCCCAGTACTTC

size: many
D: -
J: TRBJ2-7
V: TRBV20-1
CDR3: CSATQDYEQYF
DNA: TGCAGTGCTACACAGGACTACGAGCAGTACTTC

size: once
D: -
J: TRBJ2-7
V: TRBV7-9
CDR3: CASSLAGAVTYEQYF
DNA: TGTGCCAGCAGCTTAGCGGGGGCAGTGACCTACGAGCAGTACTTC

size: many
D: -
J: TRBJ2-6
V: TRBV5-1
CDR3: CASSPGATGANVLTF
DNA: TGCGCCAGCAGCCCGGGCGCTACTGGGGCCAACGTCCTGACTTTC

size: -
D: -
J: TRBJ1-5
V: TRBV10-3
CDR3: CAISQIDGEGYSNQPQHF
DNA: TGTGCCATCAGTCAAATAGATGGAGAGGGATATAGCAATCAGCCCCAGCATTTT

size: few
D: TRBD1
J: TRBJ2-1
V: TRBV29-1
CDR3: CSLQGAGNEQFF
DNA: TGCAGTCTACAGGGGGCCGGTAATGAGCAGTTCTTC

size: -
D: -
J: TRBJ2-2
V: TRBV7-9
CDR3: CASSRALVSTGELFF
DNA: TGTGCCAGCAGCCGGGCTCTAGTGAGTACCGGGGAGCTGTTTTTT

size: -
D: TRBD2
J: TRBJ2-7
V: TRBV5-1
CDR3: CASSPTAGGPYEQYF
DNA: TGCGCCAGCAGCCCCACAGCGGGAGGGCCCTACGAGCAGTACTTC

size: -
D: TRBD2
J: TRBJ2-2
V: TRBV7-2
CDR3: CASSSISGRAQSGELFF
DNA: TGTGCCAGCAGCTCCATTAGCGGGAGGGCCCAGTCCGGGGAGCTGTTTTTT

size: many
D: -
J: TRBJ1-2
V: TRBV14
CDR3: CASSQGTRTGGYTF
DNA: TGTGCCAGCAGCCAAGGAACACGGACGGGGGGCTACACCTTC

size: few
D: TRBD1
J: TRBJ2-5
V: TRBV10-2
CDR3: CASRSGTGQETQYF
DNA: TGCGCCAGCAGGTCCGGGACAGGGCAAGAGACCCAGTACTTC

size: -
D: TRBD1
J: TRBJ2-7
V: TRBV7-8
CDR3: CASGPDGQGIYEQYF
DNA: TGTGCCAGCGGCCCAGACGGACAGGGGATCTACGAGCAGTACTTC

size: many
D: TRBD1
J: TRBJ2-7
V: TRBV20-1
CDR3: CSALDGTGGYEQYF
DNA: TGCAGTGCGTTAGACGGGACAGGGGGCTACGAGCAGTACTTC

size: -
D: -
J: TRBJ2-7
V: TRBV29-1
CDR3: CSSELLATLEQYF
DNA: TGCAGCAGTGAGCTTTTGGCTACCTTGGAGCAGTACTTC

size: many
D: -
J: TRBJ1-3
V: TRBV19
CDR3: CASTPLGALSGNTIYF
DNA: TGTGCCAGTACCCCACTGGGCGCCCTATCTGGAAACACCATATATTTT

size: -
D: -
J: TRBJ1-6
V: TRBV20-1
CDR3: CSARAGVSPLHF
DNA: TGCAGTGCTAGGGCAGGGGTATCACCCCTCCACTTT

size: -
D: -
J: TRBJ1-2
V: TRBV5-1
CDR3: CASSHDSISNYGYTF
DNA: TGCGCCAGCAGCCATGACAGCATTTCTAACTATGGCTACACCTTC

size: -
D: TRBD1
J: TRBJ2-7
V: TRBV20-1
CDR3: CSARTGLTYEQYF
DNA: TGCAGTGCTCGGACAGGCCTGACCTACGAGCAGTACTTC

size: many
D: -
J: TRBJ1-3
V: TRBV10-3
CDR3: CAISERGRIGNTIYF
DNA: TGTGCCATCAGTGAGAGGGGCAGGATCGGAAACACCATATATTTT

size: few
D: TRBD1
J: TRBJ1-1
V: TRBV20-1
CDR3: CSASRGWGAVNTEAFF
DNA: TGCAGTGCTAGCAGGGGGTGGGGGGCAGTAAACACTGAAGCTTTCTTT

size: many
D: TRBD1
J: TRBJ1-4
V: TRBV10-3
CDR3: CAISGTGFGDEKLFF
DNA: TGTGCCATCAGTGGGACAGGGTTTGGGGATGAAAAACTGTTTTTT

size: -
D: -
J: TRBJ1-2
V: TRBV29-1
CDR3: CSVDRRARNGYTF
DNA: TGCAGCGTTGATAGAAGGGCGCGGAATGGCTACACCTTC

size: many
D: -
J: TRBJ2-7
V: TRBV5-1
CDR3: CASSLVGRLGEQYF
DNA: TGCGCCAGCAGCTTAGTTGGCAGGCTCGGCGAGCAGTACTTC

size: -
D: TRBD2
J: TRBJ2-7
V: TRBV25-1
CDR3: CASSLTSANSYEQYF
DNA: TGTGCCAGCAGTTTGACTAGCGCAAACTCCTACGAGCAGTACTTC

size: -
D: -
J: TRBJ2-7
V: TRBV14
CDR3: CASSRGGAGGAYEQYF
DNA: TGTGCCAGCAGTAGGGGGGGTGCGGGTGGCGCCTACGAGCAGTACTTC

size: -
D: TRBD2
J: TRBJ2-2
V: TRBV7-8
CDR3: CASSYLGLAGTGELFF
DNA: TGTGCCAGCAGCTACCTGGGACTAGCGGGGACCGGGGAGCTGTTTTTT

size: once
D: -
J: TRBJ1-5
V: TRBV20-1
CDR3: CSASWQTNQPQHF
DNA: TGCAGTGCTAGTTGGCAGACAAATCAGCCCCAGCATTTT

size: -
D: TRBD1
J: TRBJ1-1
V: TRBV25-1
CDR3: CASSEYKGAPGGTEAFF
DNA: TGTGCCAGCAGTGAATATAAGGGGGCGCCGGGTGGCACTGAAGCTTTCTTT

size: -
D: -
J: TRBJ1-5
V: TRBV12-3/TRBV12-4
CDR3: CASSWGVLKPQHF
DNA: TGTGCCAGCAGTTGGGGGGTACTAAAGCCCCAGCATTTT

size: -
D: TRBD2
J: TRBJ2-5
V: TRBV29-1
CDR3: CSVEGGRDREGGTQYF
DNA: TGCAGCGTTGAAGGGGGAAGGGACCGGGAGGGGGGGACCCAGTACTTC

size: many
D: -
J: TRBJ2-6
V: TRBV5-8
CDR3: CASSLFGGPGANVLTF
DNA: TGTGCCAGCAGCTTGTTTGGCGGGCCCGGGGCCAACGTCCTGACTTTC